Presented here are 13 T cell receptor beta chains from one specimen sequenced in a study of molecular identifiers for immune sequencing clone quantification. MiXCR, applied by TCRdb to the PCR reads, yields one record per CDR3 protein. This table has approximately 500,000 distinct CDR3 sequences, around 21% appearing once. The sample taken for sequencing was naive CD8+ T cells from blood, with Jurkat cell RNA spiked in. Described subset: FACS-sorted CD8+CD4-CCR7+CD45RA+ naive T cells. The receptors derive from a human donor in good health. Some libraries in this study had Jurkat cell RNA spiked in.

For this clonotype: This clone may be a read error of a much larger clone one base away. The chain joins TRBV6-2 or TRBV6-3 to TRBJ2-7; a possible D gene is TRBD1 (6 bases). The V end was cut by 5 bases, the J end by 5 bases, with 13 bases between. CDR3 size: 13 residues. Germline V gene sequence: CDR1 MNHEY, CDR2 SVGEGT. The CDR3 DNA follows: TGTGCCAGCAGTGGGGACAAGCTCGACGAGCAGTACTTC. Residues: CASSGDKLDEQYF.

A note on this clonotype: The germline gene is not matched at one end of the junction; a read error may be the cause. The chain carries TRBV4-1 and TRBJ2-5, with a tentative D call TRBD2 (7 bases). CDR1 is MGHRA and CDR2 is YSYEKL in the germline V gene. CDR3 length equals 16 residues. The CDR3 is CASSRGGQGKSETQCF. The CDR3 region has the DNA TGCGCCAGCAGCCGCGGGGGCCAAGGGAAGTCGGAGACCCAGTGCTTC.

Turning to this clonotype: The junction shows a germline mismatch at one end, possibly a read error. CDR3 DNA sequence: TGTGCCCGGAGTCCTCCCCGCACTGAAGCTTTCTTT. Protein: CARSPPRTEAFF. The rearrangement uses TRBV30 and TRBJ1-1; no clear D gene. Germline values: CDR1 GTSNPN, CDR2 SVGIG (reference sequence). The CDR3 is made up of 12 amino acids.

This clonotype came up a few times. The J gene is TRBJ2-6, the V gene TRBV27; TRBD2 aligns across 9 bases. V gave up 3 bases and J gave up 2 bases; unmatched junction bases: 8. This CDR3 comprises 18 residues. Germline CDR1 and CDR2: MNHEY and SMNVEV (reference sequence). The CDR3 nucleotides are TGTGCCAGCAGTTTGGGGGCGGGAGGGCCAACTGGGGCCAACGTCCTGACTTTC. Translated: CASSLGAGGPTGANVLTF.

This clonotype was observed at least ten times. The chain links TRBV6-2 or TRBV6-3 to TRBJ1-1; D not certain. Trimming left V 2 bases short and J 0 bases short, with 7 bases between. The CDR3 is 14 amino acids. The germline gives CDR1 MNHEY, CDR2 SVGEGT. CDR3: CASSYSTMNTEAFF. The CDR3 DNA is TGTGCCAGCAGTTACAGTACCATGAACACTGAAGCTTTCTTT.

This clonotype was picked up many times. The chain couples TRBV28 to TRBJ1-5; 8 bases are shared with TRBD1. The CDR3 is made up of 15 amino acids. The ends lost 3 bases at V and 4 bases at J; junction bases unmatched: 5. The germline CDR1 and CDR2 sequences are MDHEN and SYDVKM. The DNA of the CDR3 is TGTGCCAGCAGTTTCATCCAGGGGGCGAATCAGCCCCAGCATTTT. Translating it yields CASSFIQGANQPQHF.

As concerns this clonotype: This sequence may be a read error, since a much larger clone differs from it by one base. The chain carries TRBV5-1 and TRBJ2-3, with TRBD1 identical over 7 bases. The CDR3 has 14 residues. V lost 6 bases, J lost 5 bases, and 9 bases stayed unmatched. Per the germline V gene, CDR1 is SGHRS and CDR2 is YFSETQ. The CDR3 is CASNGEGGRDTQYF. CDR3 coding DNA: TGCGCCAGCAATGGGGAAGGGGGCCGAGATACGCAGTATTTT.

This clonotype came up a few times. CDR3 coding DNA: TGTGCCAGCAGTTACTCCGAGGGTATATCCCCGTACGAGCAGTACTTC. Protein: CASSYSEGISPYEQYF. The chain recombines TRBV6-2 or TRBV6-3 with TRBJ2-7; D might be TRBD2 (5 bases). V dropped 0 bases and J dropped 4 bases, with 16 bases sitting between them. Germline values: CDR1 MNHEY, CDR2 SVGEGT. This CDR3 has 16 residues.

This clonotype was observed a handful of times. This rearrangement joins TRBV7-9 to TRBJ2-2, with 9 bases fitting TRBD2. J gave up 4 bases and V 4 bases, and 4 bases lay outside the gene matches. Germline loops: CDR1 SEHNR, CDR2 FQNEAQ (reference sequence). The CDR3 sequence is 15 residues long. The DNA of the CDR3 is TGTGCCAGCAGCTCGCTAGCGGGACCCACCGGGGAGCTGTTTTTT. Amino acid sequence: CASSSLAGPTGELFF. The variable domain in full, completed from reference TRBV7-9 and TRBJ2-2, reads DTGVSQNPRHKITKRGQNVTFRCDPISEHNRLYWYRQTLGQGPEFLTYFQNEAQLEKSRLLSDRFSAERPKGSFSTLEIQRTEQGDSAMYLCASSSLAGPTGELFFGEGSRLTVL.

This clonotype turned up a few times. The chain employs TRBV5-1 and TRBJ1-6; TRBD1 matches 9 bases. Germline lookup yields CDR1 SGHRS and CDR2 YFSETQ. The CDR3 runs 15 residues. J gave up 6 bases and V 4 bases, and 5 bases lay outside the gene matches. The CDR3 bases are TGCGCCAGCAGCACGGGGACAGGGTCTAATTCACCCCTCCACTTT. It codes for CASSTGTGSNSPLHF.

The chain recombines TRBV12-3 or TRBV12-4 with TRBJ2-5, with 11 bases that match TRBD2. CDR3 length: 16 residues. The J segment lost 5 bases and the V segment lost 1 base, leaving 6 bases of the junction unmatched. CDR3 loop: CASSLGQLAGDETQYF. In DNA, the CDR3 is TGTGCCAGCAGTTTAGGACAACTAGCGGGGGATGAGACCCAGTACTTC.

A single count supports this clonotype. It is likely a read error, because the conserved phenylalanine at the end of the CDR3 is missing. The V and J genes are TRBV29-1 and TRBJ2-7; D uncertain. This CDR3 contains 13 residues. Germline lookup yields CDR1 SQVTM and CDR2 ANQGSEA. V lost 2 bases, J lost 2 bases, and 10 bases lay in between. The CDR3 loop is CSVELSGAYEQYS. CDR3 DNA: TGCAGCGTTGAACTATCTGGGGCCTACGAGCAGTACTCC.

This clonotype was recorded at least ten times. The chain employs TRBV29-1 and TRBJ2-2; D is ambiguous. Germline-derived CDR1 and CDR2 are SQVTM and ANQGSEA. Trimming took off 2 bases at V and 0 bases at J, with 4 bases between the two ends. This CDR3 is 13 amino acids long. The CDR3 sequence: CSVEWANTGELFF. The CDR3 region has the DNA TGCAGCGTTGAATGGGCGAACACCGGGGAGCTGTTTTTT.